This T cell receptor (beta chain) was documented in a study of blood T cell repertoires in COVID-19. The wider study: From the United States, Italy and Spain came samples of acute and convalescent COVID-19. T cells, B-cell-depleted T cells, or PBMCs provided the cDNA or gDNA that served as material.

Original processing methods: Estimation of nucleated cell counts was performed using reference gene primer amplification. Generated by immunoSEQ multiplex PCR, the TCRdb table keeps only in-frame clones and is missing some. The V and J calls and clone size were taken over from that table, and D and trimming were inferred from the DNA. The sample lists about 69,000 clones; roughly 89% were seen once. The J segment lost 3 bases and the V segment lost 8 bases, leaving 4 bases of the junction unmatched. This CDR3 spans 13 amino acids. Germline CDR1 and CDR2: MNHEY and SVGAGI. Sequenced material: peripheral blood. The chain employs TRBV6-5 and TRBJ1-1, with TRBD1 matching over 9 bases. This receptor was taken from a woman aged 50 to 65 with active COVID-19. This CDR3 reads CASLRDRDTEAFF. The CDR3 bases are TGTGCCAGCCTCCGGGACAGGGACACTGAAGCTTTCTTT.